The next 5 T cell receptor beta chains were all read from a single sample in a study of cytomegalovirus exposure and HLA in healthy donors. PCR employed 60 Vbeta and 13 Jbeta primers. TCRdb's copy holds only in-frame clones and misses some; the assay was immunoSEQ multiplex PCR. The profile shows about 180,000 clones, 75% to 85% of them singletons. Input material: PBMCs. These receptors originate from a man aged 18 to 29 in good health and CMV-seronegative.

This clone has a single count. This sequence joins TRBV5-1 and TRBJ2-7, with D tentatively TRBD1 (6 bases). The CDR3 runs to 14 residues. V was shortened by 4 bases and J by 1 base, with 12 bases between the two germline ends. Germline-derived CDR1 and CDR2 are SGHRS and YFSETQ. DNA of the CDR3: TGCGCCAGCAGCCAAAGGGACAAGTCCTACGAGCAGTACTTC. This sequence encodes CASSQRDKSYEQYF.

The table lists this clone with a count of one. This chain links TRBV18 with TRBJ2-1, with 8 bases fitting TRBD1. Trimming took 5 bases from V and 7 from J; bases not matched to a gene: 4. In germline, CDR1 is KGHSH, CDR2 LQKENI. CDR3 length: 13 residues. Here the CDR3 reads CASSDRGPNEQFF. Written as DNA, the CDR3 is TGTGCCAGCTCAGACAGGGGACCAAATGAGCAGTTCTTC.

The chain couples TRBV5-4 to TRBJ2-7; TRBD1 matches at 12 bases. V lost 2 bases to trimming and J lost 6 bases; unmatched junction nucleotides: 6. CDR3 length: 15 amino acids. CDR1 and CDR2 from the germline V gene are SGHNT and YYREEE (reference sequence). The CDR3 DNA is TGTGCCAGCAGCTTACCGGGACAGGGGGCCGGCGAGCAGTACTTC. Translation gives CASSLPGQGAGEQYF.

Here the CDR3 DNA reads TGTGCCACGACTCCCGGACAGGGAGGAAACACCATATATTTT. Protein: CATTPGQGGNTIYF. The chain combines TRBV6-6 with TRBJ1-3, with 8 bases matching TRBD1. CDR1 is MNHNY, CDR2 SVGAGI, per germline (reference sequence). The CDR3 loop spans 14 amino acids. Trimming removed 10 bases from V and 4 bases from J; junction bases left unmatched: 9.

The chain has TRBV14 and TRBJ1-5; no clear D gene. The germline CDR1 and CDR2 sequences are SGHDN and FVKESK. The CDR3 has 12 amino acids. V lost 3 bases, J lost 6 bases, and 6 bases lay in between. As DNA, the CDR3 is TGTGCCAGCAGCCACGGTACTCAGCCCCAGCATTTT. Encoded protein: CASSHGTQPQHF. The full variable domain, with the rest looked up from reference TRBV14 and TRBJ1-5, is EAGVTQFPSHSVIEKGQTVTLRCDPISGHDNLYWYRRVMGKEIKFLLHFVKESKQDESGMPNNRFLAERTGGTYSTLKVQPAELEDSGVYFCASSHGTQPQHFGDGTRLSIL.